Listed below are T cell receptor beta chains from one sample, sequenced in a study of T cell changes during pregnancy in multiple sclerosis. Repertoires were generated with immunoSEQ multiplex PCR, while TCRdb's copy carries only in-frame clones and drops some. The data contain about 100,000 clones, about 90% of them singletons. The input for sequencing was peripheral blood, taken after pregnancy. The receptors were sampled from a female donor with multiple sclerosis, enrolled in a pregnancy study. Each CDR3 is given with its conserved first and last residue. Each record gives: CDR3 protein, CDR3 DNA, clone size, V gene, J gene, D gene. D genes are given only for firm matches. Where a row states a size, it is once, few, many or the class of an expanded clone; other rows omit it.

CDR3: CASRQPPYNEQFF
DNA: TGTGCCAGCAGACAGCCTCCCTACAATGAGCAGTTCTTC
size: .
V: TRBV6-1
J: TRBJ2-1
D: .

CDR3: CASSLVQGNTEAFF
DNA: TGTGCCAGCAGCTTAGTCCAGGGTAACACTGAAGCTTTCTTT
size: .
V: TRBV7-8
J: TRBJ1-1
D: .

CDR3: CASSIYPPTSAGEQYF
DNA: TGTGCCAGTAGCATTTACCCCCCTACTAGCGCGGGGGAGCAGTACTTC
size: .
V: TRBV19
J: TRBJ2-7
D: TRBD2

CDR3: CASSLGRSQPQHF
DNA: TGTGCCAGCAGCTTAGGACGGAGCCAGCCCCAGCATTTT
size: .
V: TRBV7-2
J: TRBJ1-5
D: .

CDR3: CANPTEGVTEAFF
DNA: TGTGCCAACCCGACAGAGGGGGTCACTGAAGCTTTCTTT
size: .
V: TRBV2
J: TRBJ1-1
D: .

CDR3: CASSLAGFPYEQYF
DNA: TGTGCCAGCAGCTTGGCAGGGTTCCCCTACGAGCAGTACTTC
size: .
V: TRBV5-4
J: TRBJ2-7
D: .

CDR3: CAGQIDRVGGYTF
DNA: TGTGCCGGTCAGATTGACAGGGTCGGCGGCTACACCTTC
size: .
V: TRBV28
J: TRBJ1-2
D: TRBD1

CDR3: CASSFGQGIRNTIYF
DNA: TGTGCCAGCAGCTTCGGACAGGGGATCCGCAACACCATATATTTT
size: .
V: TRBV7-8
J: TRBJ1-3
D: TRBD1

CDR3: CAISPGLLGDEQFF
DNA: TGTGCCATCAGTCCCGGGCTTCTCGGGGATGAGCAGTTCTTC
size: .
V: TRBV10-3
J: TRBJ2-1
D: .

CDR3: CASSQDRTGKLTEAFF
DNA: TGCGCCAGCAGCCAAGATCGGACAGGGAAACTTACTGAAGCTTTCTTT
size: .
V: TRBV4-3
J: TRBJ1-1
D: TRBD1

CDR3: CASSQDRGAFTEAFF
DNA: TGCGCCAGCAGCCAAGATCGGGGGGCGTTCACTGAAGCTTTCTTT
size: few
V: TRBV4-3
J: TRBJ1-1
D: .

CDR3: CASSFNVGPLHF
DNA: TGTGCCAGCAGCTTCAACGTCGGTCCCCTCCACTTT
size: .
V: TRBV5-6
J: TRBJ1-6
D: .

CDR3: CASSPQLAGNEQFF
DNA: TGTGCCAGCTCACCACAGTTAGCGGGCAATGAGCAGTTCTTC
size: .
V: TRBV18
J: TRBJ2-1
D: TRBD2

CDR3: CSVRGSVDYNEQFF
DNA: TGCAGCGTCAGGGGGTCTGTGGACTACAATGAGCAGTTCTTC
size: .
V: TRBV29-1
J: TRBJ2-1
D: TRBD1

CDR3: CASSQSPVGSGSSYEQYF
DNA: TGCGCCAGCAGCCAGTCTCCTGTGGGTAGCGGGAGCTCCTACGAGCAGTACTTC
size: .
V: TRBV4-1
J: TRBJ2-7
D: TRBD2

CDR3: CASSEALQANYGYTF
DNA: TGTGCCAGCAGTGAAGCGCTACAGGCTAACTATGGCTACACCTTC
size: .
V: TRBV6-1
J: TRBJ1-2
D: .

CDR3: CASSPQDYEQYF
DNA: TGTGCCAGCAGCCCACAGGACTACGAGCAGTACTTC
size: .
V: TRBV11-2
J: TRBJ2-7
D: .

CDR3: CASSHAAGYEQYF
DNA: TGTGCCAGCAGCCACGCCGCAGGGTACGAGCAGTACTTC
size: .
V: TRBV14
J: TRBJ2-7
D: .

CDR3: CATSLPGLAGAHF
DNA: TGTGCCACCAGCCTACCGGGACTAGCGGGGGCCCACTTC
size: .
V: TRBV15
J: TRBJ2-4
D: TRBD2

CDR3: CASSLTGLTNEKLFF
DNA: TGTGCCAGCAGCTTGACAGGGTTAACTAATGAAAAACTGTTTTTT
size: .
V: TRBV5-5
J: TRBJ1-4
D: .

CDR3: CASSASSARNEKLFF
DNA: TGTGCCAGCAGCGCTTCATCCGCGAGGAATGAAAAACTGTTTTTT
size: .
V: TRBV7-7
J: TRBJ1-4
D: .

CDR3: CASSFPSSDEKLFF
DNA: TGTGCCAGCAGTTTCCCCTCCAGCGATGAAAAACTGTTTTTT
size: once
V: TRBV28
J: TRBJ1-4
D: .

CDR3: CASSSTGGQNTGELFF
DNA: TGTGCCAGCAGTTCAACGGGAGGGCAGAACACCGGGGAGCTGTTTTTT
size: .
V: TRBV28
J: TRBJ2-2
D: TRBD2

CDR3: CASSFWGGEKQETQYF
DNA: TGTGCCAGCAGTTTTTGGGGCGGGGAGAAACAAGAGACCCAGTACTTC
size: once
V: TRBV27
J: TRBJ2-5
D: .

CDR3: CAWSVLNSGNTIYF
DNA: TGTGCCTGGAGTGTATTAAACTCTGGAAACACCATATATTTT
size: once
V: TRBV30
J: TRBJ1-3
D: .

CDR3: CASSLAPVRGGATEAFF
DNA: TGCGCCAGCAGCTTGGCCCCTGTTAGGGGAGGGGCCACTGAAGCTTTCTTT
size: .
V: TRBV5-1
J: TRBJ1-1
D: .

CDR3: CASTPGRRANTGELFF
DNA: TGTGCCAGCACCCCCGGGAGACGGGCGAACACCGGGGAGCTGTTTTTT
size: .
V: TRBV2
J: TRBJ2-2
D: .

CDR3: CASSHSLRTSGTYEQYF
DNA: TGCGCCAGCAGCCACTCTCTTCGGACTAGCGGGACCTACGAGCAGTACTTC
size: .
V: TRBV4-1
J: TRBJ2-7
D: TRBD2

CDR3: CASSYRSPNRPMYF
DNA: TGTGCCAGCAGTTACCGGTCCCCTAACCGTCCTATGTATTTT
size: .
V: TRBV6-5
J: TRBJ2-3
D: .

CDR3: CASSLDRNTEAFF
DNA: TGTGCCAGCAGCTTAGACAGGAACACTGAAGCTTTCTTT
size: .
V: TRBV7-3
J: TRBJ1-1
D: .

CDR3: CASSLDRGQVYGYTF
DNA: TGTGCCAGCAGCCTGGACAGGGGGCAAGTCTATGGCTACACCTTC
size: .
V: TRBV6-5
J: TRBJ1-2
D: TRBD1

CDR3: CASRGENHQPQHF
DNA: TGTGCCAGCCGGGGGGAAAATCATCAGCCCCAGCATTTT
size: few
V: TRBV2
J: TRBJ1-5
D: .

CDR3: CASSVTSDQTDTQYF
DNA: TGTGCCAGTAGTGTAACTAGCGATCAAACAGATACGCAGTATTTT
size: once
V: TRBV19
J: TRBJ2-3
D: TRBD2

CDR3: CASSLGPTGTSYEQYF
DNA: TGCGCCAGCAGCTTGGGACCCACCGGGACTAGTTACGAGCAGTACTTC
size: .
V: TRBV5-1
J: TRBJ2-7
D: TRBD2

CDR3: CASSFGTSGSNEQYF
DNA: TGTGCCAGCAGCTTCGGGACTAGCGGGAGCAACGAGCAGTACTTC
size: .
V: TRBV28
J: TRBJ2-7
D: TRBD2

CDR3: CASSIGTGGEAFF
DNA: TGTGCCAGTAGTATTGGGACAGGGGGCGAAGCTTTCTTT
size: .
V: TRBV19
J: TRBJ1-1
D: TRBD1

CDR3: CASSPDTSNQPQHF
DNA: TGTGCCAGCAGCCCTGACACCAGCAATCAGCCCCAGCATTTT
size: .
V: TRBV7-2
J: TRBJ1-5
D: .

CDR3: CSVGQGIGSPLHF
DNA: TGCAGCGTTGGACAGGGGATCGGTTCACCCCTCCACTTT
size: .
V: TRBV29-1
J: TRBJ1-6
D: TRBD1

CDR3: CASSLELANTGELFF
DNA: TGCGCCAGCAGCTTGGAACTCGCAAACACCGGGGAGCTGTTTTTT
size: .
V: TRBV5-1
J: TRBJ2-2
D: .

CDR3: CASSEFWTANEKLFF
DNA: TGTGCCAGCAGTGAATTCTGGACAGCTAATGAAAAACTGTTTTTT
size: .
V: TRBV2
J: TRBJ1-4
D: .

CDR3: CAWVPGGPYEQYF
DNA: TGTGCCTGGGTCCCGGGAGGGCCCTACGAGCAGTACTTC
size: .
V: TRBV30
J: TRBJ2-7
D: TRBD2

CDR3: CASSVGGRLAGGATGELFF
DNA: TGTGCCAGCAGCGTAGGGGGGCGACTAGCGGGAGGAGCAACCGGGGAGCTGTTTTTT
size: .
V: TRBV9
J: TRBJ2-2
D: TRBD2

CDR3: CSVDGLAGAETQYF
DNA: TGCAGCGTTGATGGACTAGCGGGAGCGGAGACCCAGTACTTC
size: .
V: TRBV29-1
J: TRBJ2-5
D: TRBD2

CDR3: CASSYAGRAGELFF
DNA: TGTGCCAGCAGTTACGCCGGGAGAGCCGGGGAGCTGTTTTTT
size: .
V: TRBV6-5
J: TRBJ2-2
D: .

CDR3: CASSQGSGTMNTEAFF
DNA: TGTGCCAGTAGTCAGGGATCGGGCACCATGAACACTGAAGCTTTCTTT
size: .
V: TRBV19
J: TRBJ1-1
D: .

CDR3: CASSTQTGQKNEQFF
DNA: TGTGCCAGCAGCACTCAGACGGGACAAAAGAATGAGCAGTTCTTC
size: .
V: TRBV9
J: TRBJ2-1
D: .

CDR3: CASSPGGTMNTEAFF
DNA: TGTGCCAGCTCACCAGGTGGGACTATGAACACTGAAGCTTTCTTT
size: once
V: TRBV18
J: TRBJ1-1
D: .

CDR3: CASRKRQSNQPQHF
DNA: TGTGCCAGCAGAAAAAGACAGAGCAATCAGCCCCAGCATTTT
size: .
V: TRBV6-5
J: TRBJ1-5
D: .

CDR3: CASSREEDRVDEKLFF
DNA: TGTGCCAGCAGCCGCGAAGAAGACAGGGTGGATGAAAAACTGTTTTTT
size: .
V: TRBV14
J: TRBJ1-4
D: TRBD1